The sample holds a few counts of the clone carrying this TCR beta chain. Its antigen remains unknown. TCRdb fed the RT-PCR reads into MiXCR, producing one record per CDR3 protein. This sample has roughly 650,000 distinct CDR3 sequences, with 14% found just once. This record belongs to a study of response to subunit inactivated influenza vaccine. Trimming left V 3 bases short and J 6 bases short, with 11 bases between. CDR1 MNHNS and CDR2 SASEGT come from the germline V gene. CDR3 length: 13 residues. Regarding the study as a whole: Only a handful of new T cells, the authors suggested, are recruited with each seasonal influenza vaccination.

The receptor comes from a man between 45 and 60 years old who received an inactivated influenza vaccine. V and J are TRBV6-1 and TRBJ1-2; D not certain. The sample was PBMCs from blood, taken 14 to 15 days before vaccination. Here the CDR3 DNA reads TGTGCCAGCAGTGAGGGCCGGCATGATGGCTACACCTTC. Its translation is CASSEGRHDGYTF.